These 14 T cell receptor beta chains came from one sample sequenced in a study of blood T cell repertoires in COVID-19 (dated by TCRdb to 2020 to 2022). Preparation of the library involved the immunoSEQ multiplex PCR assay. TCRdb carries this immuneACCESS record with in-frame sequences only. Its versions omit some clonotypes, under half of them owing to an unresolved V gene in the studies checked, with the rest unexplained. This sample comprises roughly 280,000 clones, roughly 87% of them detected only once. 2.2% of the sample goes to the ten largest clones. Sequenced input: peripheral blood. The source is a woman aged 45-60 years who had recovered from COVID-19.

The V gene is TRBV5-1, the J gene TRBJ2-5, with 13 bases identical to TRBD2. The CDR3 length is 17 residues. Germline V gene data show CDR1 as SGHRS and CDR2 as YFSETQ. Unmatched junction bases numbered 12, after V lost 4 bases and J lost 6 bases. The CDR3: CASSPGTSGVTKKTQYF. The CDR3 DNA reads as TGCGCCAGCAGCCCCGGGACTAGCGGGGTGACCAAAAAGACCCAGTACTTC.

The rearrangement uses TRBV28 and TRBJ1-5; 9 bases are a match to TRBD1. This CDR3 has 15 amino acids. Germline V gene lookup returns CDR1 MDHEN and CDR2 SYDVKM. Trimming took 6 bases from V and 5 from J; bases not matched to a gene: 8. Here the CDR3 reads CASRIQGAGYQPQHF. Here the CDR3 DNA reads TGTGCCAGCAGGATACAGGGGGCAGGCTATCAGCCCCAGCATTTT.

The chain couples TRBV7-9 to TRBJ2-1; unclear D gene. Per germline, CDR1 SEHNR and CDR2 FQNEAQ (reference sequence). The V end was cut by 6 bases, the J end by 8 bases, with 14 bases between. The CDR3 runs 13 residues. CDR3 DNA: TGTGCCAGCAGTGAGGCTAGTTACCATGAGCAGTTCTTC. This translates into CASSEASYHEQFF.

The chain employs TRBV3-1 (or the pseudogene TRBV3-2) and TRBJ2-2; D unresolved. Trimming took off 4 bases at V and 4 bases at J, with 10 bases between the two ends. Germline lookup yields CDR1 LGHDT and CDR2 YNNKEL (reference sequence). The length of the CDR3 is 14 residues. The CDR3: CASSRPFGTGELFF. CDR3 coding DNA: TGTGCCAGCAGCCGTCCTTTCGGCACCGGGGAGCTGTTTTTT.

This clone appeared a single time. This chain uses TRBV6-2 or TRBV6-3 with TRBJ2-1; the match to TRBD2 covers 12 bases. Germline CDR1 and CDR2: MNHEY and SVGEGT. With 0 bases clipped from V and 6 bases from J, the junction kept 12 bases outside the gene matches. This CDR3 region has 19 residues. The CDR3 nucleotides read TGTGCCAGCAGTTACTCCGGGCTAGCGGGGGGGCCGATGGGCAATGAGCAGTTCTTC. It encodes CASSYSGLAGGPMGNEQFF.

The chain couples TRBV28 to TRBJ1-2, with D unresolved. The CDR3 runs to 12 residues. Germline CDR1 and CDR2: MDHEN and SYDVKM. V lost 3 bases and J 5 bases, leaving 7 bases between the germline ends. CDR3 DNA sequence: TGTGCCAGCAGTTTCTTACAATATGGCTACACCTTC. Translation gives CASSFLQYGYTF.

This clone has only a few counts. The V and J genes are TRBV27 and TRBJ2-1; 7 nucleotides align to TRBD2. The CDR3 runs to 14 residues. V lost 6 bases, J lost 2 bases, and 4 bases stayed unmatched. The germline V gene encodes CDR1 MNHEY and CDR2 SMNVEV (reference sequence). CDR3 sequence reads: CASRRGGTYNEQFF. In DNA, the CDR3 is TGTGCCAGCAGACGCGGGGGAACCTACAATGAGCAGTTCTTC.

The chain uses TRBV5-5 and TRBJ1-5; D gene unclear. CDR3 length: 15 residues. Deletions cut 0 bases from V and 2 bases from J, with 9 bases between. Looked up from germline, CDR1 is SGHKS and CDR2 is YYEKEE (reference sequence). CDR3 coding DNA: TGTGCCAGCAGCTTGGGAGGGTACGGCAATCAGCCCCAGCATTTT. This translates into CASSLGGYGNQPQHF.

The V gene is TRBV4-2, the J gene TRBJ1-5; TRBD1 is a possible D gene (5 bases). CDR1 and CDR2 from the germline V gene are LGHNA and YNFKEQ. The CDR3 extends over 13 amino acids. V dropped 1 base and J dropped 9 bases, with 10 bases sitting between them. CDR3 DNA sequence: TGTGCCAGCAGCCAAGCCAGGGAACGGCCCCAGCATTTT. It specifies CASSQARERPQHF.

V is TRBV3-1 (or the pseudogene TRBV3-2) and J is TRBJ1-6, with 7 nucleotides matching TRBD1. The V gene end was trimmed by 8 bases and the J gene end by 7 bases; junction bases not matched to a gene: 5. This CDR3 comprises 13 residues. The germline gives CDR1 LGHDT, CDR2 YNNKEL (reference sequence). The CDR3 sequence is CASARTGNSPLHF. The CDR3 DNA follows: TGTGCCAGCGCCCGGACAGGAAATTCACCCCTCCACTTT.

This chain connects TRBV5-1 to TRBJ2-5; D is undetermined. CDR1 and CDR2 from the germline V gene are SGHRS and YFSETQ. Trimming shortened V by 0 bases and J by 0 bases, and 9 bases separated the two germline ends. This CDR3 has 15 amino acids. The CDR3 sequence is CASSLGHSNQETQYF. The DNA for the CDR3 is TGCGCCAGCAGCTTGGGGCACAGTAACCAAGAGACCCAGTACTTC.

This clone was recorded only once. This CDR3 reads CASSLVAGSEAFF. Written as DNA, the CDR3 is TGTGCCAGCAGCTTAGTGGCAGGGTCTGAAGCTTTCTTT. The rearrangement links TRBV7-2 to TRBJ1-1, with D tentatively TRBD1 (5 bases). Germline lookup yields CDR1 SGHTA and CDR2 FQGNSA. The CDR3 covers 13 residues. V was cut by 1 base and J by 6 bases, with 9 bases left in between. The full variable domain, with the rest looked up from reference TRBV7-2 and TRBJ1-1, is GAGVSQSPSNKVTEKGKDVELRCDPISGHTALYWYRQSLGQGLEFLIYFQGNSAPDKSGLPSDRFSAERTGGSVSTLTIQRTQQEDSAVYLCASSLVAGSEAFFGQGTRLTVV.

The rearrangement links TRBV3-1 (or the pseudogene TRBV3-2) to TRBJ2-3; 11 bases are a match to TRBD1. The CDR3 spans 16 residues. V lost 1 base and J lost 1; bases outside the gene matches: 1. Germline loops: CDR1 LGHDT, CDR2 YNNKEL (reference sequence). CDR3 sequence: CASSQGDRGGTDTQYF. DNA for the CDR3: TGTGCCAGCAGCCAAGGGGACAGGGGGGGCACAGATACGCAGTATTTT.

V usage is TRBV28 and J usage is TRBJ1-4, with a weak D call TRBD1 (6 bases). Trimming pared 5 bases from V and 4 bases from J, leaving 14 bases between. Germline V gene data show CDR1 as MDHEN and CDR2 as SYDVKM. CDR3 length equals 15 residues. The chain's CDR3 is CASSLTDRYNEKLFF. The CDR3 nucleotides read TGTGCCAGCAGTCTCACGGACAGATATAATGAAAAACTGTTTTTT.